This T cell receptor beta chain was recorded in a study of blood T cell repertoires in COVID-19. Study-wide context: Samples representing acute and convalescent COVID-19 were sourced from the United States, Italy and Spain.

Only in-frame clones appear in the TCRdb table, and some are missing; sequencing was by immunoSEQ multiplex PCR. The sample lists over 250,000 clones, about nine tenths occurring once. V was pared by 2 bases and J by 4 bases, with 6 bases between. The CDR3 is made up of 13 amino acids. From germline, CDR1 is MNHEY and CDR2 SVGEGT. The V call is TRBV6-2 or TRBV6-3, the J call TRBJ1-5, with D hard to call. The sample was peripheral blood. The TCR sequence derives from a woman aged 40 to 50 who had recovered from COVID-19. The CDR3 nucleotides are TGTGCCAGCAGTTACGACGGGAATCAGCCCCAGCATTTT. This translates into CASSYDGNQPQHF.